The sequence of this T cell receptor (beta chain) was determined in a study of T cell responses to AZD1222 COVID-19 vaccine. The wider study: Second-dose intervals near 4 or 12 weeks were combined.

On this clone itself: Its specificity is unknown.

Findings of the study overall: Baseline serology detected seropositivity in only six AZD1222 recipients. Two AZD1222 administrations were followed by greater Spike-specific TCR breadth and depth.

This table comes from immunoSEQ multiplex PCR, and its TCRdb copy is limited to in-frame clones, with some not included. This sample has approximately 190,000 clones, with about nine tenths found just once. With 5 bases removed from V and 4 bases from J, the gap between germline ends came to 6 bases. This CDR3 spans 12 amino acids. Germline V gives CDR1 LGHDT, CDR2 YNNKEL (reference sequence). The chain has TRBV3-1 (or the pseudogene TRBV3-2) and TRBJ1-3; D unclear. The input for sequencing was peripheral blood, taken on day 0 of AZD1222 vaccination. This TCR was recovered from an adult in good health. CDR3 protein: CASSTTGNTIYF. CDR3 DNA: TGTGCCAGCAGCACGACAGGAAACACCATATATTTT.